The rows below give T cell receptor beta chains drawn from one sample of a study of OX40 agonist ivuxolimab in advanced cancers. The protocol was immunoSEQ multiplex PCR, while the TCRdb copy is restricted to in-frame clones and leaves out a portion. Of approximately 65,000 clones listed, about 89% are singletons. Material: CD4+ or CD8+ T cells sorted from blood, obtained in a trial of the OX40 agonist ivuxolimab. The receptors originated from an adult with an advanced solid tumor such as melanoma, head and neck, liver or kidney cancer. CDR3s include the opening cysteine and the closing phenylalanine or tryptophan. The D gene is left open where the match is weak. Not all rows give a size; the values are once, few, many and, for expanded clones, a class.

clone size | D gene | J gene | CDR3 length | V gene | CDR3 protein | CDR3 DNA
NA | NA | TRBJ2-5 | 13 | TRBV5-1 | CASSLGPGETQYF | TGCGCCAGCAGCTTGGGACCCGGGGAGACCCAGTACTTC
NA | NA | TRBJ2-7 | 12 | TRBV30 | CAWSTGKLEQYF | TGTGCCTGGAGTACAGGGAAACTGGAGCAGTACTTC
NA | NA | TRBJ2-2 | 15 | TRBV7-9 | CASSRLLGYTGELFF | TGTGCCAGCAGCCGCCTTTTAGGTTACACCGGGGAGCTGTTTTTT
NA | NA | TRBJ2-2 | 13 | TRBV29-1 | CSGLEPAGGELFF | TGCAGCGGCCTAGAGCCTGCGGGCGGGGAGCTGTTTTTT
NA | NA | TRBJ2-7 | 13 | TRBV2 | CASSEEAFYEQYF | TGTGCCAGCAGTGAAGAGGCTTTCTACGAGCAGTACTTC
medium-sized | NA | TRBJ2-5 | 14 | TRBV10-1 | CASSESRMLGTQYF | TGCGCCAGCAGTGAGTCTAGGATGCTAGGGACCCAGTACTTC
NA | NA | TRBJ2-1 | 15 | TRBV11-3 | CASSPGPDHFGEQFF | TGTGCCAGCAGCCCCGGTCCGGACCATTTTGGTGAGCAGTTCTTC
NA | TRBD2 | TRBJ2-2 | 15 | TRBV7-3 | CASSSGLAYTGELFF | TGTGCCAGCAGCTCCGGACTAGCGTACACCGGGGAGCTGTTTTTT
few | NA | TRBJ2-5 | 16 | TRBV5-4 | CASSVDLGGEGETQYF | TGTGCCAGCAGCGTTGACTTGGGGGGCGAGGGTGAGACCCAGTACTTC
NA | NA | TRBJ1-1 | 15 | TRBV18 | CASSPLGAMNTEAFF | TGTGCCAGCTCACCCTTGGGGGCAATGAACACTGAAGCTTTCTTT
NA | NA | TRBJ1-1 | 14 | TRBV5-1 | CASSLGGENTEAFF | TGCGCCAGCAGCTTGGGAGGAGAGAACACTGAAGCTTTCTTT
NA | NA | TRBJ2-3 | 17 | TRBV13 | CASSLSPLSGSTDTQYF | TGTGCCAGCAGCCTCTCCCCTCTTAGCGGTAGCACAGATACGCAGTATTTT
few | TRBD2 | TRBJ2-1 | 19 | TRBV7-2 | CASSPIPPSSGSAYNEQFF | TGTGCCAGCAGCCCCATCCCACCATCTAGCGGGAGCGCCTACAATGAGCAGTTCTTC
NA | NA | TRBJ2-5 | 11 | TRBV6-5 | CASSYGETQYF | TGTGCCAGCAGTTACGGGGAGACCCAGTACTTC
NA | TRBD1 | TRBJ2-1 | 13 | TRBV29-1 | CSVGGQGNNEQFF | TGCAGCGTTGGAGGACAGGGTAACAATGAGCAGTTCTTC
NA | NA | TRBJ2-2 | 14 | TRBV6-6 | CASSYIRENGELFF | TGTGCCAGCAGTTACATTCGGGAGAACGGGGAGCTGTTTTTT
once | NA | TRBJ2-5 | 14 | TRBV28 | CASSTQGVRETQYF | TGTGCCAGCAGTACCCAGGGTGTCCGAGAGACCCAGTACTTC
NA | NA | TRBJ2-5 | 14 | TRBV6-5 | CASSQKPQGGTQYF | TGTGCCAGCAGCCAAAAACCTCAGGGAGGGACCCAGTACTTC
NA | NA | TRBJ1-1 | 12 | TRBV28 | CASSFNRVISFF | TGTGCCAGCAGTTTCAACAGGGTAATCAGTTTCTTT
NA | TRBD2 | TRBJ2-1 | 17 | TRBV18 | CASSPPDWTSGYNEQFF | TGTGCCAGCTCACCCCCCGACTGGACTAGCGGATACAATGAGCAGTTCTTC
NA | TRBD2 | TRBJ2-3 | 15 | TRBV28 | CASSSSGSRADTQYF | TGTGCCAGCAGTTCTAGCGGGAGTCGGGCAGATACGCAGTATTTT
once | TRBD1 | TRBJ1-5 | 14 | TRBV18 | CASSRQGSGQPQHF | TGTGCCAGCTCTCGACAGGGTTCAGGTCAGCCCCAGCATTTT
once | NA | TRBJ2-3 | 13 | TRBV25-1 | CASSDWGTDTQYF | TGTGCCAGCAGTGACTGGGGCACAGATACGCAGTATTTT
NA | TRBD1 | TRBJ2-3 | 14 | TRBV10-3 | CAIKLGQGTDTQYF | TGTGCCATCAAGTTGGGACAGGGCACAGATACGCAGTATTTT
NA | NA | TRBJ2-1 | 19 | TRBV21-1 | CASSKRVSNKREGLYEQFF | TGTGCCAGCAGCAAAAGGGTTTCGAATAAGCGGGAGGGGCTCTATGAGCAGTTCTTC
NA | TRBD2 | TRBJ2-3 | 16 | TRBV11-2 | CASSGWRERRTDTQYF | TGTGCCAGCAGCGGGTGGCGGGAGCGCCGCACAGATACGCAGTATTTT
few | NA | TRBJ1-4 | 15 | TRBV18 | CASSPSGREGEKLFF | TGTGCCAGCTCACCCTCCGGGAGGGAAGGCGAAAAACTGTTTTTT
NA | NA | TRBJ2-7 | 14 | TRBV11-1 | CASSPTPSSYEQYF | TGTGCCAGCAGCCCAACACCGAGCTCCTACGAGCAGTACTTC
few | NA | TRBJ1-4 | 13 | TRBV11-1 | CASSLEVVGKLFF | TGTGCCAGCAGCTTAGAGGTGGTTGGAAAACTGTTTTTT
NA | NA | TRBJ2-7 | 14 | TRBV4-1 | CASSQVARSYEQYF | TGCGCCAGCAGCCAAGTAGCGAGATCCTACGAGCAGTACTTC
NA | TRBD1 | TRBJ2-7 | 13 | TRBV5-1 | CASRRTGGYEQYF | TGCGCCAGCAGGAGGACAGGGGGCTACGAGCAGTACTTC
NA | NA | TRBJ1-1 | 14 | TRBV4-1 | CASSQDSGSTEAFF | TGCGCCAGCAGCCAAGATTCTGGGAGCACTGAAGCTTTCTTT
NA | TRBD2 | TRBJ2-3 | 15 | TRBV4-3 | CASSHSGKRSDTQYF | TGCGCCAGCAGCCACAGCGGGAAAAGATCAGATACGCAGTATTTT
NA | NA | TRBJ1-2 | 12 | TRBV7-2 | CASSLELRGYTF | TGTGCCAGCAGCTTAGAGCTACGCGGCTACACCTTC
NA | TRBD2 | TRBJ2-1 | 17 | TRBV28 | CASSLLGREQGYNEQFF | TGTGCCAGCAGTTTACTAGGGAGGGAGCAGGGCTATAATGAGCAGTTCTTC
NA | NA | TRBJ1-1 | 16 | TRBV29-1 | CSVVRGSGVMNTEAFF | TGCAGCGTTGTGCGGGGGAGTGGAGTGATGAACACTGAAGCTTTCTTT
NA | NA | TRBJ2-2 | 14 | TRBV7-7 | CASSSRSNTGELFF | TGTGCCAGCAGCTCGAGATCCAACACCGGGGAGCTGTTTTTT